These T cell receptor beta chains were read from a single sample in a study of blood T cell repertoires in COVID-19. Measured with immunoSEQ multiplex PCR; TCRdb has only the in-frame clones, and not every one. Of 150,000 to 200,000 clones listed, around 80% are singletons. The source material was peripheral blood. All receptors come from a woman aged 70 to 79 with COVID-19, enrolled during active disease. CDR3s include the opening cysteine and the closing phenylalanine or tryptophan. D genes are given only for firm matches. Some rows have no size entry. The others give once, few or many, or a class for an expanded clone.

v_call: TRBV5-4
clone_size: NA
d_call: NA
j_call: TRBJ2-3
cdr3_nt: TGTGCCAGCAGCTTGGACTCCTCGACAGATACGCAGTATTTT
cdr3_aa: CASSLDSSTDTQYF

v_call: TRBV10-3
clone_size: NA
d_call: TRBD1
j_call: TRBJ2-7
cdr3_nt: TGTGCCATCACCAGGACAGGGAACCTGAACGAGCAGTACTTC
cdr3_aa: CAITRTGNLNEQYF

v_call: TRBV7-7
clone_size: NA
d_call: NA
j_call: TRBJ1-1
cdr3_nt: TGTGCCAGCAGACTAAAAGAGATCTCGATGAACACTGAAGCTTTCTTT
cdr3_aa: CASRLKEISMNTEAFF

v_call: TRBV5-1
clone_size: NA
d_call: TRBD2
j_call: TRBJ2-2
cdr3_nt: TGCGCCAGCAGCCCCTCCGGGAGGACCAACACCGGGGAGCTGTTTTTT
cdr3_aa: CASSPSGRTNTGELFF

v_call: TRBV7-9
clone_size: NA
d_call: TRBD2
j_call: TRBJ2-3
cdr3_nt: TGTGCCAGCAGCTTAGCAACTAGCGGGATAACAGATACGCAGTATTTT
cdr3_aa: CASSLATSGITDTQYF

v_call: TRBV11-2
clone_size: NA
d_call: TRBD2
j_call: TRBJ2-2
cdr3_nt: TGTGCCAGCAGATTAGCGGGGGGGCTGGGCAGCACCGGGGAGCTGTTTTTT
cdr3_aa: CASRLAGGLGSTGELFF

v_call: TRBV27
clone_size: NA
d_call: NA
j_call: TRBJ2-6
cdr3_nt: TGTGCCAGCAGTAGGGGGAGGGTCCCGTCCTCTGGGGCCAACGTCCTGACTTTC
cdr3_aa: CASSRGRVPSSGANVLTF

v_call: TRBV6-7
clone_size: few
d_call: NA
j_call: TRBJ1-3
cdr3_nt: TGTGCCAGCAGTTACTCGTCCAACCGGGACAAAAAAAGGATTAGCTCTGGAAACACCATATATTTT
cdr3_aa: CASSYSSNRDKKRISSGNTIYF

v_call: TRBV27
clone_size: NA
d_call: TRBD1
j_call: TRBJ2-1
cdr3_nt: TGTGCCAGCAGTTCGGGACAGGGCTATAATGAGCAGTTCTTC
cdr3_aa: CASSSGQGYNEQFF

v_call: TRBV18
clone_size: few
d_call: TRBD1
j_call: TRBJ2-2
cdr3_nt: TGTGCCAGCTCACCCTCTTACAGGGGGAACACCGGGGAGCTGTTTTTT
cdr3_aa: CASSPSYRGNTGELFF

v_call: TRBV9
clone_size: NA
d_call: NA
j_call: TRBJ2-1
cdr3_nt: TGTGCCAGCAGCGTATACGAGCGGGCCTACAATGAGCAGTTCTTC
cdr3_aa: CASSVYERAYNEQFF

v_call: TRBV5-1
clone_size: few
d_call: TRBD1
j_call: TRBJ2-3
cdr3_nt: TGCGCCAGCAGCGGGACAGGGGTTGACGGAGATACGCAGTATTTT
cdr3_aa: CASSGTGVDGDTQYF

v_call: TRBV18
clone_size: NA
d_call: TRBD1
j_call: TRBJ1-4
cdr3_nt: TGTGCCAGCTCACCGCGGGACAGACGAAATGAAAAACTGTTTTTT
cdr3_aa: CASSPRDRRNEKLFF

v_call: TRBV10-1
clone_size: NA
d_call: TRBD1
j_call: TRBJ1-2
cdr3_nt: TGCGCCAGCAGTCCCGGACAGGGATTTAACTATGGCTACACCTTC
cdr3_aa: CASSPGQGFNYGYTF

v_call: TRBV6-6
clone_size: NA
d_call: TRBD1
j_call: TRBJ1-4
cdr3_nt: TGTGCCAGCAGTTACTCGACAGGGAAGAATGAAAAACTGTTTTTT
cdr3_aa: CASSYSTGKNEKLFF

v_call: TRBV27
clone_size: NA
d_call: NA
j_call: TRBJ1-5
cdr3_nt: TGTGCCAGCAGTACCCGAGTGGGAGGCAATCAGCCCCAGCATTTT
cdr3_aa: CASSTRVGGNQPQHF

v_call: TRBV28
clone_size: NA
d_call: TRBD1
j_call: TRBJ1-2
cdr3_nt: TGTGCCAGCAGTTCAATCCTCAGGGGGCTCGGCTACACCTTC
cdr3_aa: CASSSILRGLGYTF

v_call: TRBV30
clone_size: NA
d_call: NA
j_call: TRBJ2-2
cdr3_nt: TGTGCCTGGAGTGTACGCGGCGGGGAGCTGTTTTTT
cdr3_aa: CAWSVRGGELFF

v_call: TRBV9
clone_size: NA
d_call: TRBD1
j_call: TRBJ2-1
cdr3_nt: TGTGCCAGCAGCGTAGAGGGGGCCGGTTCCTACAATGAGCAGTTCTTC
cdr3_aa: CASSVEGAGSYNEQFF

v_call: TRBV12-3/TRBV12-4
clone_size: NA
d_call: NA
j_call: TRBJ2-7
cdr3_nt: TGTGCCAGCCAACTAGCCCCGCGAGAGCAGTACTTC
cdr3_aa: CASQLAPREQYF

v_call: TRBV6-5
clone_size: NA
d_call: TRBD1
j_call: TRBJ1-1
cdr3_nt: TGTGCCAGCAGCCCCAATGACAGGGACACTGAAGCTTTCTTT
cdr3_aa: CASSPNDRDTEAFF

v_call: TRBV7-7
clone_size: once
d_call: NA
j_call: TRBJ2-5
cdr3_nt: TGTGCCAGCAGCCCAGATGGACAGCGAATCCAAGAGACCCAGTACTTC
cdr3_aa: CASSPDGQRIQETQYF

v_call: TRBV19
clone_size: NA
d_call: TRBD1
j_call: TRBJ2-7
cdr3_nt: TGTGCCAGTAGTCCCGAAGGGAGGACAGGGTCCTACGAGCAGTACTTC
cdr3_aa: CASSPEGRTGSYEQYF

v_call: TRBV18
clone_size: NA
d_call: NA
j_call: TRBJ1-6
cdr3_nt: TGTGCCAGCTCACGAAACAGGGAGTATAATTCACCCCTCCACTTT
cdr3_aa: CASSRNREYNSPLHF

v_call: TRBV5-4
clone_size: NA
d_call: TRBD2
j_call: TRBJ2-2
cdr3_nt: TGTGCCAGCAGATCCATAGCGGGAGTGGGATTCGGGGAGCTGTTTTTT
cdr3_aa: CASRSIAGVGFGELFF

v_call: TRBV5-1
clone_size: NA
d_call: NA
j_call: TRBJ2-3
cdr3_nt: TGCGCCAGCAGCCTTGGGACTAGCACAGATACGCAGTATTTT
cdr3_aa: CASSLGTSTDTQYF